The TCR beta chain described here comes from a study of long-term antiretroviral therapy in people with HIV (dated by TCRdb to about 2022). Looking at the study overall: The earliest samples were collected roughly a decade before the 2015 WHO recommendation for immediate ART, at a time when ART was usually postponed until CD4 counts fell. This retrospective serial study examined whether starting ART and sustained HIV suppression were associated with changes in the composition and diversity of the TRB repertoire in peripheral blood. A total of 192 cryopreserved PBMC samples were contributed to the cohort by 30 adults with confirmed HIV infection, with samples collected serially over a mean of approximately six years (range 1-12). Of the approximately 28 participants with HIV, eleven were female. No cross-contamination during QIAcube processing was shown when test extractions of a monoclonal T-cell line were performed alongside about 33 polyclonal samples. What the authors observed across the whole study: Because cell numbers in pre-ART samples were limited, unsorted PBMC were profiled instead of sorted CD4+ and CD8+ T cells. The samples were dated from about 2004 to 2017, and the ART regimens that were used may be less effective than current ART regimens. Starting ART was linked to a significant rise in TRB diversity, yet even with long-term ART the diversity remained significantly lower than in transplant donor controls. CDR3 length ranges in HIV repertoires were narrower than in controls, and network structure suggested an antigen-experienced repertoire with only a slight naive shift after ART. Expanded TRB clones identified before ART initiation dominated the repertoire across all time points, though the dominance fluctuated and decreased in many PLHIV after ART. Owing to limited PBMC availability, only the TCR beta chain was sequenced, without alpha chain pairing. No data were available on ART adherence, viral resistance or therapy changes, limiting inferences about post-ART repertoire changes.

The immunoSEQ hsTCRB v3.0 assay was used at survey level resolution to sequence the TRB variable region. TRB sequencing targeted a depth of about 35,000-50,000 T-cell genomes per sample. An Illumina MiSeq with a v3 150-cycle kit was used to sequence the pooled TRB libraries. Per the original workflow: Repertoire analysis was run in R within a reproducible Nextflow workflow that covered QC, data transformation and analysis. LymphoSeq2, an R package for exploring AIRR-Seq data, was used to implement custom analyses. After excluding several samples that yielded fewer than 5000 total TRB sequences, approximately 180 HIV repertoires remained for analysis. Among the roughly 200 retained HIV repertoires, some 60 were collected before ART initiation and 120 to 140 after ART initiation. Repertoires were downsampled to 5000 TRB nucleotide sequences, with summary statistics averaged over 100 downsampling iterations. Only TRB sequences with CDR3 regions of at least seven amino acids were retained for analysis. Diversity was assessed using a clonality score derived from Shannon entropy and using the Gini coefficient. Repertoire networks linked the top 5000 CDR3 amino acid sequences whenever two sequences differed by an edit distance of one. For TRB CDR3 amino acid sequences, GLIPH2 was used to predict antigen specificity groups and MHC restriction. To flag known CMV, EBV, HIV or tissue antigen associations, CDR3 amino acid sequences were matched against VDJdb and McPAS-TCR. Pre-ART, post-ART and control groups were compared with Wilcoxon signed-rank tests and Holm-Bonferroni correction. Here the immuneACCESS table is served through TCRdb, limited to in-frame sequences with V and J called. Missing clones are a known gap in these copies; in checked studies unresolved V genes cover under half, and the rest lacks a known reason. From that table come the V and J calls and clone size; the DNA was used to work out D and trimming. The sample table lists 16,000 or so clones, 80% of them with a count of one. The ten largest clones capture 4% to 5% of the sample.

V is pared back by 2 bases and J by 2 bases, with 9 bases lying between the germline termini. According to the germline V gene, CDR1 reads MGHDK and CDR2 reads SYGVNS. The CDR3, cysteine through phenylalanine, is 14 amino acids long. Only the CDR3 region is kept as DNA, spanning 42 bases read in frame from base 1. To be included, a participant needed at least one PBMC sample from before ART initiation plus at least two post-ART samples. Every participant with HIV received treatment in the United States of America. Before DNA extraction, cryopreserved samples containing about 1-10 million PBMC were thawed and washed. At the time of the earliest PBMC sample, participants with HIV were aged between roughly 23 and 60 years. PBMC samples were contributed by each participant from 1-4 timepoints before ART initiation and 2-8 timepoints after ART initiation, with a median of 7 samples. For every participant, serial HIV viral load, CD4+ T-cell count, ART history and demographic data were obtained. Using a Qiagen kit on a QIAcube, genomic DNA was extracted from unsorted PBMC, with samples processed in batches of 12.

This clone has only a few counts. The clone's antigen remains unknown. Per-nucleotide qualities are absent, and no much larger clonotype sits a single base away. The TCR was taken from a man aged 18 to 35 with HIV. This material consisted of unsorted PBMCs, taken 0.1 years before starting antiretroviral therapy. The chain is made from TRBV25-1 and TRBJ1-2; TRBD1 is perhaps the D gene, given 6 matching bases. At the DNA level, the sequence is TGTGCCAGCAGTGAAAGGGGGACAAACTATGGCTACACCTTC. Its coded protein is CASSERGTNYGYTF.